This is a list of T cell receptor beta chains from one sample in a study of Japanese encephalitis immunity and Zika vaccine responses. Each CDR3 protein gets one entry after TCRdb re-called the 5' RACE reads with MiXCR. The table lists around 510 distinct CDR3 sequences, about 2% of them singletons. Sequencing used antigen-activated CD4+ T cells from blood, cultured, obtained during a Zika inactivated vaccine study. The source of these receptors is an adult woman who received an inactivated Zika virus vaccine. The CDR3 runs from the conserved cysteine through the conserved F or W. Each record gives: clone size, D gene, V gene, J gene, CDR3 DNA, CDR3 protein. The D gene is left open where the match is weak. Expanded clones are given a class, and other clones once, few, many or no size at all.

clone size: many; D gene: TRBD2; V gene: TRBV10-1; J gene: TRBJ2-7; CDR3 DNA: TGCGCCAGCAGTGATGGACTAGAACCACACGAGCAGTACTTC; CDR3 protein: CASSDGLEPHEQYF
clone size: large; D gene: -; V gene: TRBV4-3; J gene: TRBJ2-1; CDR3 DNA: TGCGCCAGCAGCCAAGATACGGTTCTTGGGAGGCAGTTCTTC; CDR3 protein: CASSQDTVLGRQFF
clone size: medium-sized; D gene: -; V gene: TRBV6-5; J gene: TRBJ1-2; CDR3 DNA: TGTGCCAGCAGTAGGACCGGGACGGCGATTAACTATGGCTACACCTTC; CDR3 protein: CASSRTGTAINYGYTF
clone size: medium-sized; D gene: TRBD1; V gene: TRBV12-3/TRBV12-4; J gene: TRBJ2-2; CDR3 DNA: TGTGCCAGCAGCTCACAGGGGACCGGGGAGCTGTTTTTT; CDR3 protein: CASSSQGTGELFF
clone size: hyperexpanded; D gene: -; V gene: TRBV4-2; J gene: TRBJ2-5; CDR3 DNA: TGCGCCAGCAGCCAAGAAAGGGGCAGCTTACAAGAGACCCAGTACTTC; CDR3 protein: CASSQERGSLQETQYF
clone size: large; D gene: TRBD2; V gene: TRBV7-8; J gene: TRBJ2-5; CDR3 DNA: TGTGCCAGCAGCTTAGTGTCTAGCGGGGGGCCGGGGGAGACCCAGTACTTC; CDR3 protein: CASSLVSSGGPGETQYF
clone size: large; D gene: -; V gene: TRBV12-3/TRBV12-4; J gene: TRBJ1-1; CDR3 DNA: TGTGCCAGCAGGTCCCCCCCAGGAGGGTCAACTGAAGCTTTCTTT; CDR3 protein: CASRSPPGGSTEAFF
clone size: medium-sized; D gene: -; V gene: TRBV7-2; J gene: TRBJ2-3; CDR3 DNA: TGTGCCAGCAGCCCCGGCCGGGTGGGCACAGATACGCAGTATTTT; CDR3 protein: CASSPGRVGTDTQYF
clone size: large; D gene: TRBD1; V gene: TRBV7-9; J gene: TRBJ2-1; CDR3 DNA: TGTGCCAGCAGACAGGGGACAGGCGCTCATGGGGAGCAGTTCTTC; CDR3 protein: CASRQGTGAHGEQFF
clone size: medium-sized; D gene: -; V gene: TRBV6-5; J gene: TRBJ1-2; CDR3 DNA: TGTGCCAGCACCATACCGGGGTCCCCCTATGGCTACACCTTC; CDR3 protein: CASTIPGSPYGYTF
clone size: -; D gene: -; V gene: TRBV19; J gene: TRBJ1-1; CDR3 DNA: TGTGCCAGTAGTACACCAACAGGGCTGAACACTGAAGCTTTCTTT; CDR3 protein: CASSTPTGLNTEAFF
clone size: medium-sized; D gene: TRBD1; V gene: TRBV2; J gene: TRBJ2-2; CDR3 DNA: TGTGCCCGCAGGACAGGCCTAACGTCCGGGGAGCTGTTTTTT; CDR3 protein: CARRTGLTSGELFF
clone size: -; D gene: -; V gene: TRBV28; J gene: TRBJ1-6; CDR3 DNA: TGTGCCAGCAGCACCAGGGCGTGGGTACTCGGCGTGGGTAATTCACCCCTCCACTTT; CDR3 protein: CASSTRAWVLGVGNSPLHF
clone size: medium-sized; D gene: -; V gene: TRBV2; J gene: TRBJ1-5; CDR3 DNA: TGTGCCAGCAGTGACGTGAACAGGGAACAGCCCCAGCATTTT; CDR3 protein: CASSDVNREQPQHF
clone size: medium-sized; D gene: -; V gene: TRBV29-1; J gene: TRBJ1-2; CDR3 DNA: TGCAGCGTTGAGATCAACTATGGCTACACCTTC; CDR3 protein: CSVEINYGYTF
clone size: medium-sized; D gene: -; V gene: TRBV4-3; J gene: TRBJ2-2; CDR3 DNA: TGCGCCAGCAGCCAAGTGGACACCGGGGAGCTGTTTTTT; CDR3 protein: CASSQVDTGELFF
clone size: many; D gene: TRBD1; V gene: TRBV12-3/TRBV12-4; J gene: TRBJ1-6; CDR3 DNA: TGTGCCAGCAGTCCCAACAGGGGGTTAAACTCCTATAATTCACCCCTCCACTTT; CDR3 protein: CASSPNRGLNSYNSPLHF
clone size: -; D gene: TRBD1; V gene: TRBV19; J gene: TRBJ1-6; CDR3 DNA: TGTGCCAGCCGGACAGGGGAAAATTCACCCCTCCACTTT; CDR3 protein: CASRTGENSPLHF
clone size: large; D gene: TRBD2; V gene: TRBV5-1; J gene: TRBJ2-5; CDR3 DNA: TGCGCCAGCAGCTCAACAATCCCGGGACTAGCAACTGAAGAGACCCAGTACTTC; CDR3 protein: CASSSTIPGLATEETQYF
clone size: medium-sized; D gene: -; V gene: TRBV20-1; J gene: TRBJ2-7; CDR3 DNA: TGCAGTGCCACCATGGGCACAAGGGGCGAGCAGTACTTC; CDR3 protein: CSATMGTRGEQYF
clone size: large; D gene: -; V gene: TRBV6-2/TRBV6-3; J gene: TRBJ2-5; CDR3 DNA: TGTGCCAGCAGTTGGACAGTCGAGACCCAGTACTTC; CDR3 protein: CASSWTVETQYF
clone size: medium-sized; D gene: -; V gene: TRBV5-4; J gene: TRBJ2-7; CDR3 DNA: TGTGCCAGCAGCGGGGCCGGGACCCCGGACTACGAGCAGTACTTC; CDR3 protein: CASSGAGTPDYEQYF
clone size: medium-sized; D gene: -; V gene: TRBV6-5; J gene: TRBJ2-1; CDR3 DNA: TGTGCCAGCAGGGCTCTGCATGAGCAGTTCTTC; CDR3 protein: CASRALHEQFF
clone size: large; D gene: -; V gene: TRBV10-3; J gene: TRBJ1-1; CDR3 DNA: TGTGCCATCACTAAACAGGGATTGGGGGACACTGAAGCTTTCTTT; CDR3 protein: CAITKQGLGDTEAFF
clone size: medium-sized; D gene: -; V gene: TRBV30; J gene: TRBJ2-5; CDR3 DNA: TGTGCGAGGCGAGGCCCCGGGGGCCCAGAGACCCAGTACTTC; CDR3 protein: CARRGPGGPETQYF
clone size: -; D gene: TRBD1; V gene: TRBV19; J gene: TRBJ2-2; CDR3 DNA: TGTGCCAGTTTCGACAGGGGTGGCACCGGGGAGCTGTTTTTT; CDR3 protein: CASFDRGGTGELFF
clone size: -; D gene: -; V gene: TRBV5-8; J gene: TRBJ1-4; CDR3 DNA: TGTGCCAGCAGCTTCTCCGGATACGGACTGTTTTTT; CDR3 protein: CASSFSGYGLFF
clone size: medium-sized; D gene: -; V gene: TRBV12-3/TRBV12-4; J gene: TRBJ1-5; CDR3 DNA: TGTGCCAGCAGACGGAGCAATCAGCCCCAGCATTTT; CDR3 protein: CASRRSNQPQHF
clone size: few; D gene: TRBD2; V gene: TRBV6-5; J gene: TRBJ2-1; CDR3 DNA: TGTGCCAGCAGTTTAGCGGGGGCGGGAAATGAGCAGTTCTTC; CDR3 protein: CASSLAGAGNEQFF
clone size: large; D gene: -; V gene: TRBV7-7; J gene: TRBJ2-7; CDR3 DNA: TGTGCCAGCAGCCCGTCCCCCGGGAACGAGCAGTACTTC; CDR3 protein: CASSPSPGNEQYF
clone size: medium-sized; D gene: -; V gene: TRBV29-1; J gene: TRBJ2-1; CDR3 DNA: TGCAGCGTTGAACGAGGGCAGGGACTCTACTACAATGAGCAGTTCTTC; CDR3 protein: CSVERGQGLYYNEQFF
clone size: large; D gene: -; V gene: TRBV5-5; J gene: TRBJ2-1; CDR3 DNA: TGTGCCAGCAGCTTGGGGGCCCGGTTGAATGAGCAGTTCTTC; CDR3 protein: CASSLGARLNEQFF
clone size: -; D gene: TRBD1; V gene: TRBV19; J gene: TRBJ1-3; CDR3 DNA: TGTGCCAGTAGCAAATATGGGACAGGGGCTTCTGGAAACACCATATATTTT; CDR3 protein: CASSKYGTGASGNTIYF
clone size: -; D gene: TRBD1; V gene: TRBV18; J gene: TRBJ1-3; CDR3 DNA: TGTGCCAGCTCACCCGGGACAGGGGGAAGAAACACCATATATTTT; CDR3 protein: CASSPGTGGRNTIYF
clone size: few; D gene: -; V gene: TRBV21-1; J gene: TRBJ2-7; CDR3 DNA: TGTGCCAGCAGCCCTTTGGGGGACAGCTCCTACGAGCAGTACTTC; CDR3 protein: CASSPLGDSSYEQYF
clone size: large; D gene: TRBD2; V gene: TRBV27; J gene: TRBJ2-3; CDR3 DNA: TGTGCCAGCAAGAGGACTAGCATCAGTTCAGATACGCAGTATTTT; CDR3 protein: CASKRTSISSDTQYF
clone size: medium-sized; D gene: TRBD1; V gene: TRBV20-1; J gene: TRBJ2-4; CDR3 DNA: TGCAGTGCCCTCGGGACAGGGGTTTGGAACATTCAGTACTTC; CDR3 protein: CSALGTGVWNIQYF
clone size: -; D gene: -; V gene: TRBV7-6; J gene: TRBJ2-7; CDR3 DNA: TGTGCCAGCAGCTTAGAAGTGTCCGGCCCGGGACCAGGCACCTACGAGCAGTACTTC; CDR3 protein: CASSLEVSGPGPGTYEQYF
clone size: medium-sized; D gene: -; V gene: TRBV7-9; J gene: TRBJ1-5; CDR3 DNA: TGTGCCAGCAGCTTAGGATCTAAAAATCAGCCCCAGCATTTT; CDR3 protein: CASSLGSKNQPQHF
clone size: few; D gene: TRBD1; V gene: TRBV20-1; J gene: TRBJ2-1; CDR3 DNA: TGCAGTGCTAGTACCCGGACAGGGGTAAACAATGAGCAGTTCTTC; CDR3 protein: CSASTRTGVNNEQFF